Listed below are T cell receptor beta chains from one sample, sequenced in a study of blood T cell repertoires in COVID-19. The data were produced by immunoSEQ multiplex PCR, yet TCRdb's version contains in-frame clones alone and is incomplete. Seen here are 190,000 or so clones, approximately 79% observed once, and the top ten hold about 14%. The specimen was peripheral blood. All receptors come from a man aged 50 to 60 who had recovered from COVID-19. The CDR3 runs from the conserved cysteine through the conserved F or W. A D gene is named only where the DNA matches it firmly. A row's size may be missing; if present it is once, few, many or a size class.

j_call: TRBJ1-6
v_call: TRBV2
clone_size: NA
d_call: NA
cdr3_aa: CASVGARSSPLHF
cdr3_nt: TGTGCCAGTGTGGGGGCCCGAAGTTCACCCCTCCACTTT

j_call: TRBJ2-1
v_call: TRBV19
clone_size: NA
d_call: NA
cdr3_aa: CASSILLPQGNEQFF
cdr3_nt: TGTGCCAGTAGTATCCTCCTTCCACAGGGCAATGAGCAGTTCTTC

j_call: TRBJ1-5
v_call: TRBV6-5
clone_size: few
d_call: TRBD1
cdr3_aa: CASRQGYSNQPQHF
cdr3_nt: TGTGCCAGCAGACAGGGGTATAGCAATCAGCCCCAGCATTTT

j_call: TRBJ2-1
v_call: TRBV7-9
clone_size: NA
d_call: TRBD2
cdr3_aa: CASTFTSGNEQFF
cdr3_nt: TGTGCCAGCACCTTTACTAGCGGCAATGAGCAGTTCTTC

j_call: TRBJ2-5
v_call: TRBV3-1/TRBV3-2
clone_size: NA
d_call: TRBD2
cdr3_aa: CASSLYGTSGMETQYF
cdr3_nt: TGTGCCAGCAGCCTATACGGGACTAGCGGGATGGAGACCCAGTACTTC

j_call: TRBJ1-1
v_call: TRBV18
clone_size: NA
d_call: NA
cdr3_aa: CASSPPVGDSWDTEAFF
cdr3_nt: TGTGCCAGCTCCCCGCCCGTCGGAGACAGTTGGGACACTGAAGCTTTCTTT

j_call: TRBJ2-3
v_call: TRBV30
clone_size: NA
d_call: TRBD2
cdr3_aa: CAWSVGSGGFNTDTQYF
cdr3_nt: TGTGCCTGGAGTGTAGGTAGCGGGGGCTTCAACACAGATACGCAGTATTTT

j_call: TRBJ2-7
v_call: TRBV7-9
clone_size: few
d_call: NA
cdr3_aa: CASSLYGGEQYF
cdr3_nt: TGTGCCAGCAGCTTATACGGGGGCGAGCAGTACTTC

j_call: TRBJ1-1
v_call: TRBV29-1
clone_size: NA
d_call: TRBD1
cdr3_aa: CSVEDRGGLSSFSEAFF
cdr3_nt: TGCAGCGTTGAGGACAGGGGCGGTTTGTCCTCTTTCTCTGAAGCTTTCTTT

j_call: TRBJ2-3
v_call: TRBV15
clone_size: NA
d_call: TRBD2
cdr3_aa: CATSRDGLRTSEFPSSTDTQYF
cdr3_nt: TGTGCCACCAGCAGAGATGGGTTAAGGACTAGCGAGTTCCCCTCTAGCACAGATACGCAGTATTTT

j_call: TRBJ2-7
v_call: TRBV11-1
clone_size: NA
d_call: NA
cdr3_aa: CASSPVSYEQYF
cdr3_nt: TGTGCCAGCAGCCCAGTATCATACGAGCAGTACTTC

j_call: TRBJ2-1
v_call: TRBV7-2
clone_size: NA
d_call: NA
cdr3_aa: CASSLARGNEQFF
cdr3_nt: TGTGCCAGCAGCTTAGCAAGAGGGAATGAGCAGTTCTTC

j_call: TRBJ1-1
v_call: TRBV10-3
clone_size: few
d_call: NA
cdr3_aa: CATTARDTEAFF
cdr3_nt: TGTGCCACGACGGCCAGGGACACTGAAGCTTTCTTT

j_call: TRBJ2-7
v_call: TRBV15
clone_size: NA
d_call: TRBD2
cdr3_aa: CATSRGGGAGVSYEQYF
cdr3_nt: TGTGCCACCAGCAGAGGGGGGGGAGCGGGAGTCTCCTACGAGCAGTACTTC

j_call: TRBJ2-5
v_call: TRBV19
clone_size: NA
d_call: NA
cdr3_aa: CASSIEHQGLHQETQYF
cdr3_nt: TGTGCCAGTAGTATAGAACACCAGGGACTTCACCAAGAGACCCAGTACTTC

j_call: TRBJ2-7
v_call: TRBV30
clone_size: NA
d_call: NA
cdr3_aa: CAWSRTYYEQYF
cdr3_nt: TGTGCCTGGTCCCGGACTTACTACGAGCAGTACTTC

j_call: TRBJ2-1
v_call: TRBV27
clone_size: NA
d_call: TRBD1
cdr3_aa: CASPRTGGAFF
cdr3_nt: TGTGCCAGCCCTAGGACAGGGGGCGCGTTCTTC

j_call: TRBJ2-7
v_call: TRBV6-6
clone_size: NA
d_call: TRBD2
cdr3_aa: CASSRGGAGGPSYEQYF
cdr3_nt: TGTGCCAGCAGCCGAGGAGGGGCGGGAGGGCCCTCCTACGAGCAGTACTTC

j_call: TRBJ1-1
v_call: TRBV7-9
clone_size: once
d_call: NA
cdr3_aa: CASSLSEARGTEAFF
cdr3_nt: TGTGCCAGCAGCTTAAGTGAGGCCCGGGGCACTGAAGCTTTCTTT

j_call: TRBJ1-3
v_call: TRBV3-1/TRBV3-2
clone_size: NA
d_call: NA
cdr3_aa: CASSQDHRVGNTIYF
cdr3_nt: TGTGCCAGCAGCCAAGATCATAGAGTTGGAAACACCATATATTTT

j_call: TRBJ2-7
v_call: TRBV7-2
clone_size: NA
d_call: NA
cdr3_aa: CASSFVDSSYEQYF
cdr3_nt: TGTGCCAGCAGCTTCGTGGACAGTTCCTACGAGCAGTACTTC

j_call: TRBJ2-1
v_call: TRBV4-3
clone_size: NA
d_call: NA
cdr3_aa: CASSRSARAGEQFF
cdr3_nt: TGCGCCAGCAGCCGATCTGCTAGGGCGGGTGAGCAGTTCTTC

j_call: TRBJ1-2
v_call: TRBV10-3
clone_size: NA
d_call: TRBD1
cdr3_aa: CAINGQGIYGYTF
cdr3_nt: TGTGCCATCAACGGACAGGGAATCTATGGCTACACCTTC

j_call: TRBJ1-2
v_call: TRBV6-5
clone_size: NA
d_call: TRBD1
cdr3_aa: CASSRQGNYGYTF
cdr3_nt: TGTGCCAGCAGTCGACAGGGTAACTATGGCTACACCTTC

j_call: TRBJ2-5
v_call: TRBV5-8
clone_size: NA
d_call: NA
cdr3_aa: CASSPGTFAKTQYF
cdr3_nt: TGTGCCAGCAGCCCTGGGACTTTCGCGAAGACCCAGTACTTC

j_call: TRBJ2-1
v_call: TRBV15
clone_size: once
d_call: NA
cdr3_aa: CATSRDQGFGDRSYNEQFF
cdr3_nt: TGTGCCACCAGCAGAGACCAGGGGTTTGGAGATCGCTCCTACAATGAGCAGTTCTTC

j_call: TRBJ1-4
v_call: TRBV7-9
clone_size: NA
d_call: NA
cdr3_aa: CASSLARGSRRINEKLFF
cdr3_nt: TGTGCCAGCAGCTTAGCAAGGGGTTCTAGACGGATAAATGAAAAACTGTTTTTT

j_call: TRBJ2-1
v_call: TRBV19
clone_size: NA
d_call: NA
cdr3_aa: CASNRDTLDNEQFF
cdr3_nt: TGTGCCAGTAATCGGGACACCCTCGACAATGAGCAGTTCTTC

j_call: TRBJ2-3
v_call: TRBV11-1
clone_size: NA
d_call: TRBD2
cdr3_aa: CASSPGLAGTDTQYF
cdr3_nt: TGTGCCAGCAGCCCGGGACTAGCGGGCACAGATACGCAGTATTTT

j_call: TRBJ1-1
v_call: TRBV5-4
clone_size: NA
d_call: NA
cdr3_aa: CASSFTGSTEAFF
cdr3_nt: TGTGCCAGCAGTTTTACAGGGAGCACTGAAGCTTTCTTT